These 2 T cell receptor beta chains were all obtained from the same sample, sequenced in a study of blood T cell repertoires in COVID-19. Clones were sequenced by immunoSEQ multiplex PCR, and TCRdb holds only the in-frame ones, with some missing. The table lists more than 300,000 clones, around nine tenths of them singletons. Sequenced sample: peripheral blood. The origin of the receptors is a woman younger than 35 who had recovered from COVID-19.

This clone was found a few times. The chain uses TRBV27 and TRBJ1-6, with D possibly being TRBD1 (6 bases). Trimming pared 3 bases from V and 8 bases from J, leaving 14 bases between. CDR3 length equals 15 residues. Germline values: CDR1 MNHEY, CDR2 SMNVEV (reference sequence). The CDR3 DNA reads TGTGCCAGCAGTTTTGGGACAAGCATGGATTCACCCCTCCACTTT. Residues: CASSFGTSMDSPLHF.

The chain is built from TRBV27 and TRBJ1-1, with 8 bases aligning to TRBD1. Germline values: CDR1 MNHEY, CDR2 SMNVEV (reference sequence). Trimming at V came to 5 bases and at J to 3 bases, leaving 11 bases not matched to a gene. The CDR3 is made up of 16 amino acids. For the CDR3, the DNA is TGTGCCAGCAGTCCCCGACAGGGGACACTGTACACTGAAGCTTTCTTT. This gives the protein CASSPRQGTLYTEAFF.